The source of this TCR beta chain is a study of blood T cells in healthy people across ages. Study-wide results and limits: It was not possible, with unsorted PBMCs, to conclusively compare naive and antigen-experienced cells. TCR beta diversity per million T cells fell roughly linearly with age.

A note on this clonotype: As yet, its antigen is unknown.

The use of a sample-barcoded 5' primer and a J-beta primer mix characterized a second PCR of roughly 7 to 12 cycles. Every molecule of cDNA carried a tag from a template-switch adaptor with 12 random nucleotides. Each CDR3 protein is one row after TCRdb ran MiXCR on the 5' RACE reads. The sample carries about 1.4 million distinct CDR3 sequences, around 59% recorded once. The receptor comes from a man aged 18 to 30 in good health. The source material was blood.

The CDR3 DNA is TGTGCCAGCAGCTTAGAACGGAGCGGGGAAAAGTACGAGCAGTACTTC. Translated, it gives CASSLERSGEKYEQYF. The chain is built from TRBV7-9 and TRBJ2-7; 7 bases agree with TRBD2. Germline CDR1 reads SEHNR; CDR2 reads FQNEAQ (reference sequence). CDR3 size: 16 residues. The V and J ends lost 1 base and 4 bases, in that order; junction bases with no gene match: 10.